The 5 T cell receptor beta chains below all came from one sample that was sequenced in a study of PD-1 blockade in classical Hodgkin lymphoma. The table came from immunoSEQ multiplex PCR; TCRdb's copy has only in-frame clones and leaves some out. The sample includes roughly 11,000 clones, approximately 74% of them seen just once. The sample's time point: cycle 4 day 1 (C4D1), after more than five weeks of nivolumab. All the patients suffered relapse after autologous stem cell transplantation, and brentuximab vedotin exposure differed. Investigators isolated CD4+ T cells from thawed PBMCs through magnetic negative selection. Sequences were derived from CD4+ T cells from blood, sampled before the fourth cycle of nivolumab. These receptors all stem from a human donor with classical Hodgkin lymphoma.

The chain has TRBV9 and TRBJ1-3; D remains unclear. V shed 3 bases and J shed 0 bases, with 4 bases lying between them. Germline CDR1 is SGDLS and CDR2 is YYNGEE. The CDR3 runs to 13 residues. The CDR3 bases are TGTGCCAGCAGCGGGAACTCTGGAAACACCATATATTTT. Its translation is CASSGNSGNTIYF.

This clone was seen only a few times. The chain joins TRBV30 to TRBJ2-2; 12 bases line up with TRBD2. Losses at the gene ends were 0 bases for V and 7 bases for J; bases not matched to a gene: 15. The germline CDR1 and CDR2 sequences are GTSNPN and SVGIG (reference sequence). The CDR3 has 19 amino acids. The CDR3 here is CAWSVLSSGRGVPRGELFF. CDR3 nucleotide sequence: TGTGCCTGGAGTGTACTATCTAGCGGGAGGGGCGTCCCCCGCGGGGAGCTGTTTTTT.

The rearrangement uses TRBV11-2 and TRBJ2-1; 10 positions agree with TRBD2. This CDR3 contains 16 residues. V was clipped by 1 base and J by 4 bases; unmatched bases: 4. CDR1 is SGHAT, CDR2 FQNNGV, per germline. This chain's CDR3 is CASSLGGLADYNEQFF. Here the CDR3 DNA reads TGTGCCAGCAGCTTAGGTGGACTAGCGGATTACAATGAGCAGTTCTTC.

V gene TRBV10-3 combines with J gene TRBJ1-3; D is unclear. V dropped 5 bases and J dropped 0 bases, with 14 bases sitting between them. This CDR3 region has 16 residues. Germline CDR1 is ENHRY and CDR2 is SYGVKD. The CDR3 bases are TGTGCCATCAGTAACGGACGGGGTGGCTCTGGAAACACCATATATTTT. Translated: CAISNGRGGSGNTIYF.

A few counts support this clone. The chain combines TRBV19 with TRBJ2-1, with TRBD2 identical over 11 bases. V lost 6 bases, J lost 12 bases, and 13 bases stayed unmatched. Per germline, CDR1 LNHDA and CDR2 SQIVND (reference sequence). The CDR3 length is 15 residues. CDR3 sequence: CASRAVGTSGFGQFF. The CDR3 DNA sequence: TGTGCCAGTAGGGCGGTGGGGACTAGCGGCTTCGGGCAGTTCTTC.